One TCR beta chain is described in this entry. These data originate in a study of technical replicates of blood from four donors. Sequencing was performed with immunoSEQ multiplex PCR; in TCRdb, only in-frame clones are kept and a portion is missing. The sample lists 95,000 to 100,000 clones, 96% occurring once. Germline V gives CDR1 MNHEY, CDR2 SVGAGI. CDR3 size: 13 residues. The junction had 3 bases not matched to a gene; V was cut back by 5 bases and J by 6 bases. The rearrangement joins TRBV6-5 to TRBJ1-1; 10 nucleotides agree with TRBD1. The specimen was T cells isolated from PBMCs. The TCR was taken from a human donor in good health. For the CDR3, the DNA is TGTGCCAGCAGTAGGGACAGGGGCGCTGAAGCTTTCTTT. Encoded protein: CASSRDRGAEAFF.